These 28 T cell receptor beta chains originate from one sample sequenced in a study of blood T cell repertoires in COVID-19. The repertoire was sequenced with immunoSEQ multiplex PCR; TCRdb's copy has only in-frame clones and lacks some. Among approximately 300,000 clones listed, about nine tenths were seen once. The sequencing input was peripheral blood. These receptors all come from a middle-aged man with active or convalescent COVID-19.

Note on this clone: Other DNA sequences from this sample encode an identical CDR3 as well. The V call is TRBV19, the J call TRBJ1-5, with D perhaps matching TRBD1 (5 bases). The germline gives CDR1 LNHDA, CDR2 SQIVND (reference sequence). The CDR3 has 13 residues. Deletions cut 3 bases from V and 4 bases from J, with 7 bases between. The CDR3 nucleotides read TGTGCCAGTAGTATCCGGGGGAATCAGCCCCAGCATTTT. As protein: CASSIRGNQPQHF. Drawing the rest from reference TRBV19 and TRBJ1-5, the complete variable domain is DGGITQSPKYLFRKEGQNVTLSCEQNLNHDAMYWYRQDPGQGLRLIYYSQIVNDFQKGDIAEGYSVSREKKESFPLTVTSAQKNPTAFYLCASSIRGNQPQHFGDGTRLSIL.

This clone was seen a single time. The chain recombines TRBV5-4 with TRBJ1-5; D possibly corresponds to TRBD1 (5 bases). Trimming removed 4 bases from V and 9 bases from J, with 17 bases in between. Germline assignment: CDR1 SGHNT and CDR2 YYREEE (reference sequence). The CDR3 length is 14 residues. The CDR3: CASSNTGLPRPQHF. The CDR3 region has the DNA TGTGCCAGCAGCAATACAGGACTACCACGGCCCCAGCATTTT.

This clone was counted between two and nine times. In DNA form, the CDR3 reads TGTGCCAGCTCACCAGGGAGTGGACGGGAAAAACTGTTTTTT. Translating gives CASSPGSGREKLFF. The chain uses TRBV18 and TRBJ1-4; no reliable D call. V dropped 2 bases and J dropped 8 bases, with 12 bases sitting between them. This CDR3 has 14 amino acids. Germline lookup yields CDR1 KGHSH and CDR2 LQKENI.

The CDR3 region has the DNA TGTGCCAGTAGTATAACAAGGCAGGTCGGGATGGATGGCTACACCTTC. It yields the protein CASSITRQVGMDGYTF. V usage is TRBV19 and J usage is TRBJ1-2; D is undetermined. V was cut by 2 bases and J by 6 bases, with 19 bases left in between. The CDR3 is 16 residues long. The V gene's germline CDR1 is LNHDA and CDR2 SQIVND (reference sequence).

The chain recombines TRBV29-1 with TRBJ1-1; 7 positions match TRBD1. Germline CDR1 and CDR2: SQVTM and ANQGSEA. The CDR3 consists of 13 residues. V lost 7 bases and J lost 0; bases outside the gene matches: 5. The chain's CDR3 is CSGTTGMNTEAFF. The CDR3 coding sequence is TGCAGCGGGACGACAGGGATGAACACTGAAGCTTTCTTT. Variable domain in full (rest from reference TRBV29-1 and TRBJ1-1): SAVISQKPSRDICQRGTSLTIQCQVDSQVTMMFWYRQQPGQSLTLIATANQGSEATYESGFVIDKFPISRPNLTFSTLTVSNMSPEDSSIYLCSGTTGMNTEAFFGQGTRLTVV.

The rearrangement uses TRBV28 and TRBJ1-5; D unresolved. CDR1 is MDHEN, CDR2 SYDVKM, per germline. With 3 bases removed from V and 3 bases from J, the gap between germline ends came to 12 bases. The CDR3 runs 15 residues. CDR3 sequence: CASSFAGRDNQPQHF. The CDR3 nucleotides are TGTGCCAGCAGTTTCGCGGGGAGGGACAATCAGCCCCAGCATTTT. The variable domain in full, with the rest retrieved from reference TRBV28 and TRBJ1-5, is DVKVTQSSRYLVKRTGEKVFLECVQDMDHENMFWYRQDPGLGLRLIYFSYDVKMKEKGDIPEGYSVSREKKERFSLILESASTNQTSMYLCASSFAGRDNQPQHFGDGTRLSIL.

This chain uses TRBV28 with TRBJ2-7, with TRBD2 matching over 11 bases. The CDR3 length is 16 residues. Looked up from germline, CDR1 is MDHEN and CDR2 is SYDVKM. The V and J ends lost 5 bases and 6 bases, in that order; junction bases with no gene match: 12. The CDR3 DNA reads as TGTGCCAGCAGTCTCCCGGGTAGCGGGGGGGCAAGCGAGCAGTACTTC. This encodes CASSLPGSGGASEQYF.

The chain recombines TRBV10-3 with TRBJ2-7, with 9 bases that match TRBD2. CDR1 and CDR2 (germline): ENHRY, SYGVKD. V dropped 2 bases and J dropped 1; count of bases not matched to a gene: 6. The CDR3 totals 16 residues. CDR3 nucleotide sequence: TGTGCCATCAGTGAGCGAGCGGGAGGATTATCCTACGAGCAGTACTTC. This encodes CAISERAGGLSYEQYF.

The CDR3 DNA follows: TGTGCCAGCAGCTCTTCGGGGGGGAAAGAGACCCAGTACTTC. As protein: CASSSSGGKETQYF. The chain uses TRBV6-2 or TRBV6-3 and TRBJ2-5, with TRBD2 matching 8 bases. CDR1 and CDR2 (germline): MNHEY, SVGEGT. The CDR3 runs 14 residues. V gave up 6 bases and J gave up 3 bases; unmatched junction bases: 6.

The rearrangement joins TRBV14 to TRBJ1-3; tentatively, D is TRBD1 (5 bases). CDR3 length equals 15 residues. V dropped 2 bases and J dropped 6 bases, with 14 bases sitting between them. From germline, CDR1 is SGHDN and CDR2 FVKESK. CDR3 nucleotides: TGTGCCAGCAGCCAAATGGGGCAGGGACTAAACACCATATATTTT. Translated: CASSQMGQGLNTIYF.

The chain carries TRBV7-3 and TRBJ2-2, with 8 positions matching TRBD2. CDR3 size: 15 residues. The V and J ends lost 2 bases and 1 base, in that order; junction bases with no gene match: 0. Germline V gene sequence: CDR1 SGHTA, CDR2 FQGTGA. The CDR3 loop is CASSLAGGNTGELFF. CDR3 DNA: TGTGCCAGCAGCTTAGCGGGGGGGAACACCGGGGAGCTGTTTTTT.

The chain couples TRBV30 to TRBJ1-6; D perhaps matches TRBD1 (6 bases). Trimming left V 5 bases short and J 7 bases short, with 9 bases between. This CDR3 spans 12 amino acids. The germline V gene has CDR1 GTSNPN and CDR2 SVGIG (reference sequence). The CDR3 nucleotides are TGTGCCTGGCAGGGACAAAATTCACCCCTCCACTTT. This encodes CAWQGQNSPLHF.

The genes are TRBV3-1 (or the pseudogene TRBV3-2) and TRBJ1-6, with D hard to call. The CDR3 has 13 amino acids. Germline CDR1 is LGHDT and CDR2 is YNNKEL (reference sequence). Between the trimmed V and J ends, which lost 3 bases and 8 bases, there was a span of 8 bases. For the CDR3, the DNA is TGTGCCAGCAGCCAGACAATACATTCACCCCTCCACTTT. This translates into CASSQTIHSPLHF.

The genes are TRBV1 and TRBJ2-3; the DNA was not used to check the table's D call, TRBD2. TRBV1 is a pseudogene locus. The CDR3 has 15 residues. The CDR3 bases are TGCACCAGCAGCCAATTTAGCGGGAGAACAGATACGCAGTATTTT. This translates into CTSSQFSGRTDTQYF.

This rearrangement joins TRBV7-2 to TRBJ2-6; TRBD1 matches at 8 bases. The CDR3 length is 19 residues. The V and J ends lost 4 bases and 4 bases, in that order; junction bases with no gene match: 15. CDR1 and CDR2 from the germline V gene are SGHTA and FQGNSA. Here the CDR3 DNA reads TGTGCCAGCAGCTCGACAGGGGCAAGAGGCCTGCTGGGGGCCAACGTCCTGACTTTC. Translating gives CASSSTGARGLLGANVLTF.

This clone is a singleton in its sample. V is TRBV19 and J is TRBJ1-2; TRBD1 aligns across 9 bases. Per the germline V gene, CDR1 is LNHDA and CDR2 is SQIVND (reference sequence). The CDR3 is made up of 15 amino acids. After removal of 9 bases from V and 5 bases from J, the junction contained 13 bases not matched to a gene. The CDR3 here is CASVPPDRGAYGYTF. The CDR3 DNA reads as TGTGCCAGCGTGCCCCCGGACAGGGGCGCGTATGGCTACACCTTC.

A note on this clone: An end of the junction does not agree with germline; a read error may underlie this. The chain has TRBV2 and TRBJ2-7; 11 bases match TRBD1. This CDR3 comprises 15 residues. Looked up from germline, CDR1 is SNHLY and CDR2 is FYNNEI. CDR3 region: CASSEGTGGIYEQYF. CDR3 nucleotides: TGTGCCAGCAGCGAAGGGACAGGGGGAATATACGAGCAGTACTTC. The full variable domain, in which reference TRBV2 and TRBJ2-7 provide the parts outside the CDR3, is EPEVTQTPSHQVTQMGQEVILRCVPISNHLYFYWYRQILGQKVEFLVSFYNNEISEKSEIFDDQFSVERPDGSNFTLKIRSTKLEDSAMYFCASSEGTGGIYEQYFGPGTRLTVT.

The chain's CDR3 is CASSLNRATYEQYF. Here the CDR3 DNA reads TGTGCCAGCAGCCTGAACAGGGCAACCTACGAGCAGTACTTC. The chain uses TRBV6-5 and TRBJ2-7; D is possibly TRBD1 (6 bases). This CDR3 is 14 amino acids long. Trimming took off 6 bases at V and 2 bases at J, with 14 bases between the two ends. CDR1 is MNHEY, CDR2 SVGAGI, per germline.

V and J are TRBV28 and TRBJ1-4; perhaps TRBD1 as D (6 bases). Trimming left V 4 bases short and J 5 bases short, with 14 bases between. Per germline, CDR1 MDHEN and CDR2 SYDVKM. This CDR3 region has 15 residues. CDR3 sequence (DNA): TGTGCCAGCAGTTACCGCGCAGGGGAGAATGAAAAACTGTTTTTT. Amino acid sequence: CASSYRAGENEKLFF.

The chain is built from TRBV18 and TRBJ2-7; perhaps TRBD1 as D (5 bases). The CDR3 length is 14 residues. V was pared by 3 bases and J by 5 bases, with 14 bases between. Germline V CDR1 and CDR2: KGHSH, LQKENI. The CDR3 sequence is CASSPPKGFHEQYF. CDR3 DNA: TGTGCCAGCTCACCTCCCAAGGGGTTCCACGAGCAGTACTTC.

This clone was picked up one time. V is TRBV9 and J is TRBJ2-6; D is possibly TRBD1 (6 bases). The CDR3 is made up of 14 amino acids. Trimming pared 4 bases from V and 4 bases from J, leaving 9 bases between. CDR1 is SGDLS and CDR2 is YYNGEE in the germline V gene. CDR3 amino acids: CASSPRGGANVLTF. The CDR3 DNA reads TGTGCCAGCAGCCCTAGGGGGGGGGCCAACGTCCTGACTTTC.

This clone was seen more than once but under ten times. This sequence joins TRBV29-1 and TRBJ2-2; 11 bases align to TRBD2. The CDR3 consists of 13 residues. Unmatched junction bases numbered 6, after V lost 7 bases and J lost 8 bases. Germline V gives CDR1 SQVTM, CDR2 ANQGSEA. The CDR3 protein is CSGFLAGGGELFF. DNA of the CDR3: TGCAGCGGGTTTCTAGCGGGAGGAGGGGAGCTGTTTTTT.

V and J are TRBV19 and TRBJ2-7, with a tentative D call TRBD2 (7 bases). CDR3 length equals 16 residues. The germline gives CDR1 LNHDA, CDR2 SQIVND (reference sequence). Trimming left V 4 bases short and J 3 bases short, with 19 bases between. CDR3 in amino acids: CASSRDGLGGIYEQYF. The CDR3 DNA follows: TGTGCCAGTAGTAGGGATGGACTAGGGGGGATCTACGAGCAGTACTTC.

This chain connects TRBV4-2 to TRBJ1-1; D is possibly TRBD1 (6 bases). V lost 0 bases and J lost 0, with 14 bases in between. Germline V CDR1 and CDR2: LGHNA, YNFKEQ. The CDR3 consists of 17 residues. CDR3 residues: CASSQDPAGGLNTEAFF. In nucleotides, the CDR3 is TGTGCCAGCAGCCAAGATCCTGCGGGGGGCTTGAACACTGAAGCTTTCTTT.

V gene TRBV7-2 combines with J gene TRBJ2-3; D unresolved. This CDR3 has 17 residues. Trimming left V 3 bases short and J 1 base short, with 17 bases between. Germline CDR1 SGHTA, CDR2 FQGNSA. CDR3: CASSFQTSTGGTDTQYF. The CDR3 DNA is TGTGCCAGCAGCTTCCAAACGAGCACGGGTGGCACAGATACGCAGTATTTT.

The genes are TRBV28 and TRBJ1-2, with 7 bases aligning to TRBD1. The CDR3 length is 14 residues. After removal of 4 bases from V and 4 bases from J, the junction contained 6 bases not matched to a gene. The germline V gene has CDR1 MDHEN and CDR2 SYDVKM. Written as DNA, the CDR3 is TGTGCCAGCAGTTCGATCGACAGGGCCTATGGCTACACCTTC. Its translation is CASSSIDRAYGYTF.

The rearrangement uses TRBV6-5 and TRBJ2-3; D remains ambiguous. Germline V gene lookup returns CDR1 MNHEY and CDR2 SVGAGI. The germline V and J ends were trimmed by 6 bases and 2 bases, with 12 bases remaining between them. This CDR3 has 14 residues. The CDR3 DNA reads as TGTGCCAGCAGAGACACACCTCACACAGATACGCAGTATTTT. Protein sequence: CASRDTPHTDTQYF.

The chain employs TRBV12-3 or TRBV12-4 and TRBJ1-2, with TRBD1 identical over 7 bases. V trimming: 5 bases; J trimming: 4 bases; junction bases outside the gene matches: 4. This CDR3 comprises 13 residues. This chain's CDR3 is CASSATGPYGYTF. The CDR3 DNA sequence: TGTGCCAGCAGTGCGACAGGGCCCTATGGCTACACCTTC.